This TCR beta chain was identified during a study of blood T cell repertoires in COVID-19. The CDR3 is 12 residues long. V lost 0 bases and J lost 11, with 7 bases in between. The germline V gene encodes CDR1 WSHSY and CDR2 SAAADI. Profiled with immunoSEQ multiplex PCR; TCRdb holds only in-frame clones, not every one. Of about 260,000 clones in the sample, about 87% are singletons; the top ten hold roughly 10%. Input material: peripheral blood. The chain employs TRBV10-2 and TRBJ1-4; the D is unclear. This sequence originates from a woman aged 70 to 79 with COVID-19, enrolled during active disease. Here the CDR3 reads CASSESGGKLFF. The DNA of the CDR3 is TGCGCCAGCAGTGAGTCGGGCGGGAAACTGTTTTTT.